The table lists the clone carrying this TCR beta chain with a few counts. Antigen unknown. Primed by a sample-barcoded 5' primer and a J-beta primer mix, a second PCR proceeded for about 6 to 12 cycles. TCRdb fed the 5' RACE reads into MiXCR, producing one record per CDR3 protein. The sample records fewer than 800,000 distinct CDR3 sequences, about half being singletons. The sample originates from a study of blood T cells in healthy people across ages. General study results and limits: Compared with aged donors, long-lived donors showed fewer expanded clones, suggesting selection.

The V and J ends lost 3 bases and 7 bases respectively, with 12 bases between them. The CDR3 is 14 amino acids. Per sample, at least 5.5 micrograms of total RNA were extracted. The rearrangement uses TRBV12-3 or TRBV12-4 and TRBJ1-4; D remains ambiguous. The specimen was blood. The receptor's source is a woman aged 60 to 75 in good health. CDR3 DNA sequence: TGTGCCAGCAGTTTGGTACTCCTTGGTGAAAAACTGTTTTTT. This codes for CASSLVLLGEKLFF.